This paragraph covers one T cell receptor (beta chain) sequence. Its antigen is unknown. V lost 7 bases to trimming and J lost 1 base, with 16 bases between them. The CDR3 sequence is 14 residues long. Germline V gene data show CDR1 as SQVTM and CDR2 as ANQGSEA. A library of TCRbeta sequences, prepared with unique molecular identifiers, was generated. TCRdb passed the PCR reads through MiXCR, listing each CDR3 protein once. This sample has around 45,000 distinct CDR3 sequences, with about 47% found just once. This entry is derived from a study of T-cell reconstitution after alpha-beta-depleted transplantation in children. Points from the study as a whole: Diversity and T-cell counts at one year after transplant derived mostly from new T cells.

The receptor was isolated from a boy under two years old with SCID, due to receive a stem cell transplant. The chain links TRBV29-1 to TRBJ1-1, with a possible D match to TRBD1 (6 bases). This specimen was peripheral blood, taken before TCRalphabeta/CD19-depleted stem cell transplant. CDR3: CSAHPGTRNTEAFF. The CDR3 bases are TGCAGCGCCCACCCCGGGACAAGGAACACTGAAGCTTTCTTT.